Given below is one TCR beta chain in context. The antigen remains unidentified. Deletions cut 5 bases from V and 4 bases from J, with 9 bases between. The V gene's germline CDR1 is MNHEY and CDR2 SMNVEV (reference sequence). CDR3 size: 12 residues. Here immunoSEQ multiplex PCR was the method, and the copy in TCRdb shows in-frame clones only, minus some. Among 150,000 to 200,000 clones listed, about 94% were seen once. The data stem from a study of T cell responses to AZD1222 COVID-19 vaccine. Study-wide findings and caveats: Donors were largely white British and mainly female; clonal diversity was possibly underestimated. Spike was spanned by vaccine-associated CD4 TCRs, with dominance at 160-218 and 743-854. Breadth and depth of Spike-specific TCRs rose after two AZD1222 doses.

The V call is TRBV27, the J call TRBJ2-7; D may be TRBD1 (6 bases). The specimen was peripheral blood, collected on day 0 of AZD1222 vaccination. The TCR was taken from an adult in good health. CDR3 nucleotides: TGTGCCAGCAGTGCAGGGGAATACGAGCAGTACTTC. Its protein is CASSAGEYEQYF.